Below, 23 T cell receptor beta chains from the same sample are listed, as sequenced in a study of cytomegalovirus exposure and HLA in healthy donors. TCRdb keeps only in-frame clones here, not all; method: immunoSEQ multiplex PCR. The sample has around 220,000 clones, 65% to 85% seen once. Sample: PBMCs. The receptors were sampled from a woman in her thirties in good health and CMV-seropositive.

CDR3 in amino acids: CASSLGIHYGYTF. The CDR3 bases are TGTGCCAGCAGTTTAGGGATACACTATGGCTACACCTTC. The chain recombines TRBV28 with TRBJ1-2; D gene unclear. The germline CDR1 and CDR2 sequences are MDHEN and SYDVKM. The CDR3 runs to 13 residues. Trimming stripped 2 bases from V and 3 bases from J, with 7 bases between.

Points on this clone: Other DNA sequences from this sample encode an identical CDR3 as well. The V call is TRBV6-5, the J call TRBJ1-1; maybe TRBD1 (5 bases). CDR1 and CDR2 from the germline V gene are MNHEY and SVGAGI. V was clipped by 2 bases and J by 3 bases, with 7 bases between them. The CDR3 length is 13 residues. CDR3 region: CASSYPGDTEAFF. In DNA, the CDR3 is TGTGCCAGCAGTTACCCGGGGGACACTGAAGCTTTCTTT.

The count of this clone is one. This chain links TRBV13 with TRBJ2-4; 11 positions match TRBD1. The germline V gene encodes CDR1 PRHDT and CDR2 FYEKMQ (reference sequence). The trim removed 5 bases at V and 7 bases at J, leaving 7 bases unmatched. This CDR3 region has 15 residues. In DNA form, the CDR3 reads TGTGCCAGCAGCCCGAGGGGGACAGGGGGGAACATTCAGTACTTC. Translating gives CASSPRGTGGNIQYF.

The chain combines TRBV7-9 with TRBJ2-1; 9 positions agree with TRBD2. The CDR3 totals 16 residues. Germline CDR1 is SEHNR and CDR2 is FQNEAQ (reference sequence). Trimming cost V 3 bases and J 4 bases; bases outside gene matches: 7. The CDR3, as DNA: TGTGCCAGCAGCTTTATCGAGCTAGCGGGATACAATGAGCAGTTCTTC. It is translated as CASSFIELAGYNEQFF. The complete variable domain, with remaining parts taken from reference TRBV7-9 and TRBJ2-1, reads DTGVSQNPRHKITKRGQNVTFRCDPISEHNRLYWYRQTLGQGPEFLTYFQNEAQLEKSRLLSDRFSAERPKGSFSTLEIQRTEQGDSAMYLCASSFIELAGYNEQFFGPGTRLTVL.

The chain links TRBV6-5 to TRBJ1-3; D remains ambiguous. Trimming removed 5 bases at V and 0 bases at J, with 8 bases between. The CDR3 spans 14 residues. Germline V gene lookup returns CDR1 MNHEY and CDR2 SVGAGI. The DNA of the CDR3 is TGTGCCAGCAGTACAGCTTACTCTGGAAACACCATATATTTT. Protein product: CASSTAYSGNTIYF.

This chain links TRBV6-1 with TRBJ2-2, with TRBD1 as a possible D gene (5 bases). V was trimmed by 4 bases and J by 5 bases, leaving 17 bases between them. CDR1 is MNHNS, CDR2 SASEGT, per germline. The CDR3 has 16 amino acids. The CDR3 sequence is CASSVGAGTGTGELFF. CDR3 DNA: TGTGCCAGCAGTGTAGGGGCAGGTACGGGTACCGGGGAGCTGTTTTTT.

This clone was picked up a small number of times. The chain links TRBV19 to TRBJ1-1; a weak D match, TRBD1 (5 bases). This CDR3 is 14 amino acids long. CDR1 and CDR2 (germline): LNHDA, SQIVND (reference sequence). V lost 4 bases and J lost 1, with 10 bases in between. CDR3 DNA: TGTGCCAGTAGTACCCGGGGGACGAACACTGAAGCTTTCTTT. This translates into CASSTRGTNTEAFF.

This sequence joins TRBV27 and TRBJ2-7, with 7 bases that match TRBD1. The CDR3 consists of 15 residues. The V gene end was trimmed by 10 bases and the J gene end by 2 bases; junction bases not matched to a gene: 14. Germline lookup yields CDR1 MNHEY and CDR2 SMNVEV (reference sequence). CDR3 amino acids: CAIGSRRDRPYEQYF. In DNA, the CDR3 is TGTGCCATAGGAAGCCGTCGGGACAGACCCTACGAGCAGTACTTC.

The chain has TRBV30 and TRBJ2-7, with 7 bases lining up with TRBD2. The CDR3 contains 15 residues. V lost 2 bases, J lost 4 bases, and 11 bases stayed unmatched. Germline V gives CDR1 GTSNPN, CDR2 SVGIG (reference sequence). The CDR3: CAWSSSFRAGYEQYF. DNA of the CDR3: TGTGCCTGGAGTTCGTCCTTCAGAGCGGGGTACGAGCAGTACTTC.

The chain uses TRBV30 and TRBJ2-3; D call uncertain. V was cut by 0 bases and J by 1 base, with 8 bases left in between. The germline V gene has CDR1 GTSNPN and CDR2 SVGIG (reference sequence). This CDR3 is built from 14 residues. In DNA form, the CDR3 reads TGTGCCTGGAGTGTACCCAGTCGCACAGATACGCAGTATTTT. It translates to CAWSVPSRTDTQYF.

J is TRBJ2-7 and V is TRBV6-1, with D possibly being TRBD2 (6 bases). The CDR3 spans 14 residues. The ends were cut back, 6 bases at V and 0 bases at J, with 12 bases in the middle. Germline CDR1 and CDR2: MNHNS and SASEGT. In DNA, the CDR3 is TGTGCCAGCAGCCAGACTAGGAGCTCCTACGAGCAGTACTTC. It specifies CASSQTRSSYEQYF.

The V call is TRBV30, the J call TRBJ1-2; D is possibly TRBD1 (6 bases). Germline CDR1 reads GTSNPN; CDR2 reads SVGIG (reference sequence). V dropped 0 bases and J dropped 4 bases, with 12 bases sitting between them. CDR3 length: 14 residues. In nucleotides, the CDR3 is TGTGCCTGGAGTGTCCCCAGGGGCACCTATGGCTACACCTTC. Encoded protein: CAWSVPRGTYGYTF.

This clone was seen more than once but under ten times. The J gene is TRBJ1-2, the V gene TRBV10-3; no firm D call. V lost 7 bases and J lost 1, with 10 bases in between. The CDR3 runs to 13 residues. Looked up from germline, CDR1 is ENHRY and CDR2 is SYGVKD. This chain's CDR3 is CAITPADNYGYTF. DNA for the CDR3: TGTGCCATCACTCCGGCGGATAACTATGGCTACACCTTC.

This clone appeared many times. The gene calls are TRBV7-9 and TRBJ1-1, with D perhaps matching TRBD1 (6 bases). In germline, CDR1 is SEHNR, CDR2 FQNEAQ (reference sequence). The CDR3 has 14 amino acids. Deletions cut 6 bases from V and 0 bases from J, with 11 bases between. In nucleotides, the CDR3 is TGTGCCAGCAGACAGACAGGCTTGAACACTGAAGCTTTCTTT. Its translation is CASRQTGLNTEAFF.

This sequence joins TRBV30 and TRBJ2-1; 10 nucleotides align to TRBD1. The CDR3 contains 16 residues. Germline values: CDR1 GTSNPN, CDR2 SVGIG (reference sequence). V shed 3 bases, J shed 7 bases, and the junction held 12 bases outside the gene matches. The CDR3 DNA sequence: TGTGCCTGGAGGGCTTGGTTCGGGACAGGGGAGAATGAGCAGTTCTTC. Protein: CAWRAWFGTGENEQFF. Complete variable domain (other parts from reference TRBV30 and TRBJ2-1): SQTIHQWPATLVQPVGSPLSLECTVEGTSNPNLYWYRQAAGRGLQLLFYSVGIGQISSEVPQNLSASRPQDRQFILSSKKLLLSDSGFYLCAWRAWFGTGENEQFFGPGTRLTVL.

In nucleotides, the CDR3 is TGTGCCAGCAGGCCAATACTTTCAGGGGGGCTCACCGGGGAGCTGTTTTTT. Amino acids: CASRPILSGGLTGELFF. The V call is TRBV7-9, the J call TRBJ2-2, with a weak D call TRBD1 (7 bases). This CDR3 region has 17 residues. Germline V lookup: CDR1 SEHNR, CDR2 FQNEAQ (reference sequence). The V gene lost 6 bases and the J gene lost 4 bases, with 21 bases spanning the gap. The full variable domain, its missing parts supplied by reference TRBV7-9 and TRBJ2-2, is DTGVSQNPRHKITKRGQNVTFRCDPISEHNRLYWYRQTLGQGPEFLTYFQNEAQLEKSRLLSDRFSAERPKGSFSTLEIQRTEQGDSAMYLCASRPILSGGLTGELFFGEGSRLTVL.

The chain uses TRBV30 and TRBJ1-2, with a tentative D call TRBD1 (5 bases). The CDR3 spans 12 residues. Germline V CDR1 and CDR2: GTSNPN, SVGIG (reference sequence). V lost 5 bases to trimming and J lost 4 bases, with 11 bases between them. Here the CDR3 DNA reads TGTGCCTGGGGGAAGGGGCCCTATGGCTACACCTTC. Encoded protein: CAWGKGPYGYTF.

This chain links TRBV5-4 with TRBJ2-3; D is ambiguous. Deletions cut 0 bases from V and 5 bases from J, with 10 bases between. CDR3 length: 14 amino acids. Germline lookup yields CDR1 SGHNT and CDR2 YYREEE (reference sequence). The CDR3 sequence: CASSLGSARDTQYF. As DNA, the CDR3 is TGTGCCAGCAGCTTGGGATCCGCGAGAGATACGCAGTATTTT.

CDR3 in amino acids: CASRRQGNGYTF. CDR3 coding DNA: TGTGCCAGCAGACGACAGGGGAACGGCTACACCTTC. V gene TRBV25-1 combines with J gene TRBJ1-2; 8 bases match TRBD1. After removal of 6 bases from V and 8 bases from J, the junction contained 5 bases not matched to a gene. The germline V gene has CDR1 MGHDK and CDR2 SYGVNS. This CDR3 comprises 12 residues.

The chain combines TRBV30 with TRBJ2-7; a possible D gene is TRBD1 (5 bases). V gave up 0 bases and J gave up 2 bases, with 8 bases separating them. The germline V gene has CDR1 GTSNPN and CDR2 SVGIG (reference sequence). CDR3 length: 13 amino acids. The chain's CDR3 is CAWSVTGTYEQYF. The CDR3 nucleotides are TGTGCCTGGAGTGTTACAGGCACCTACGAGCAGTACTTC.

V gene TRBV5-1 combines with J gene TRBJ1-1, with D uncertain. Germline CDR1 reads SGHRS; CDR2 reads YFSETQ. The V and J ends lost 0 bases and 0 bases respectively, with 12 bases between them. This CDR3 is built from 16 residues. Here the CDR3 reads CASSLDRLDLNTEAFF. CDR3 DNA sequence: TGCGCCAGCAGCTTGGACAGACTTGATTTGAACACTGAAGCTTTCTTT.

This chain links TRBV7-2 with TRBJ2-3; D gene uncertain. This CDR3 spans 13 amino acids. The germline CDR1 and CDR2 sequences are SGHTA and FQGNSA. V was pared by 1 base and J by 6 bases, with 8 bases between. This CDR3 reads CASSLVPWDTQYF. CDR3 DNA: TGTGCCAGCAGCTTAGTTCCCTGGGATACGCAGTATTTT.

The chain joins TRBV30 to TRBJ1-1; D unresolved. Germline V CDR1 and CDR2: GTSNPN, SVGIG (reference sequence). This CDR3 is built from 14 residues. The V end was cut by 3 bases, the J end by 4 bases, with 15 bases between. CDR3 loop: CAWRGRAMGTEAFF. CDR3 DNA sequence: TGTGCCTGGAGGGGAAGGGCAATGGGCACTGAAGCTTTCTTT.